This T cell receptor (beta chain) was recorded in a study of shared clonotypes between healthy human individuals. Study-wide points: Blood was the only sampled material, and tissue repertoires likely differ. Donor clonotype sharing was expected to depend on sequencing depth.

Germline CDR1 is MNHEY and CDR2 is SVGAGI. With 3 bases removed from V and 1 base from J, the gap between germline ends came to 9 bases. The CDR3 has 14 amino acids. The donor population consisted of healthy HIV-negative adults with no recent acute infections or vaccinations. Only in-frame clones appear in the TCRdb table, and some are missing; sequencing was by immunoSEQ multiplex PCR. The sample records 2 million to 2.5 million clones, just under 95% being singletons. As regards this clone: Its target is not known. Other DNA sequences in this specimen translate into the identical CDR3.

This TCR came from a man between 18 and 35 years old in good health. Some clones in this sample may be carry-over from other donors' samples. Input material: naive CD4+ T cells from PBMCs. The subset: CD45RA+ positively selected. The genes are TRBV6-5 and TRBJ1-1, with a tentative D call TRBD1 (5 bases). CDR3 in amino acids: CASSYDGGNTEAFF. The DNA of the CDR3 is TGTGCCAGCAGTTATGATGGGGGGAACACTGAAGCTTTCTTT.